A single sample is the source of the 27 T cell receptor beta chains below, sequenced in a study of T cell responses to AZD1222 COVID-19 vaccine. The protocol was immunoSEQ multiplex PCR, while the TCRdb copy is restricted to in-frame clones and leaves out a portion. Of about 110,000 clones listed, roughly 92% are singletons. The sample consisted of peripheral blood, taken on day 0 of AZD1222 vaccination. These receptors originate from an adult in good health.

The chain joins TRBV10-2 to TRBJ2-7, with D possibly matching TRBD2 (5 bases). The CDR3 runs to 12 residues. CDR1 and CDR2 from the germline V gene are WSHSY and SAAADI. Trimming left V 3 bases short and J 12 bases short, with 15 bases between. The CDR3 DNA follows: TGCGCCAGCAGTGATATTAGCGTGACGACGTACTTC. This codes for CASSDISVTTYF.

The sample holds one count of this clone. The rearrangement joins TRBV11-2 to TRBJ1-1; TRBD1 matches at 8 bases. The CDR3 spans 14 residues. From germline, CDR1 is SGHAT and CDR2 FQNNGV. V lost 3 bases, J lost 4 bases, and 4 bases stayed unmatched. Here the CDR3 DNA reads TGTGCCAGCAGCTTCGGACAGGGAGGCACTGAAGCTTTCTTT. Protein sequence: CASSFGQGGTEAFF.

The chain couples TRBV19 to TRBJ1-1; 7 bases are shared with TRBD1. Germline assignment: CDR1 LNHDA and CDR2 SQIVND (reference sequence). The J segment lost 0 bases and the V segment lost 10 bases, leaving 11 bases of the junction unmatched. The CDR3 runs to 15 residues. The CDR3: CAIRRGTEMNTEAFF. The CDR3 DNA reads as TGTGCCATTCGCAGGGGGACGGAGATGAACACTGAAGCTTTCTTT.

The chain carries TRBV27 and TRBJ2-3; no clear D. Trimming took off 8 bases at V and 8 bases at J, with 8 bases between the two ends. CDR3 length: 10 residues. From germline, CDR1 is MNHEY and CDR2 SMNVEV (reference sequence). CDR3 in DNA: TGTGCCAGCCCGTTTGTTACGCAGTATTTT. Translating it yields CASPFVTQYF.

This chain links TRBV5-1 with TRBJ2-1; a weak D match, TRBD1 (6 bases). The CDR3 consists of 15 residues. CDR1 and CDR2 (germline): SGHRS, YFSETQ. The ends were cut back, 1 base at V and 5 bases at J, with 13 bases in the middle. CDR3 in amino acids: CASSLIGGRDNEQFF. The CDR3 DNA sequence: TGCGCCAGCAGCTTGATTGGGGGCCGGGACAATGAGCAGTTCTTC.

This clone was found once. The chain is built from TRBV19 and TRBJ1-6; 7 nucleotides align to TRBD1. Trimming at V came to 6 bases and at J to 3 bases, leaving 5 bases not matched to a gene. The CDR3 is 15 residues long. Germline-derived CDR1 and CDR2 are LNHDA and SQIVND (reference sequence). The CDR3 reads CASSPGTVYNSPLHF. Written as DNA, the CDR3 is TGTGCCAGTAGCCCGGGGACAGTCTATAATTCACCCCTCCACTTT.

V and J are TRBV14 and TRBJ2-7, with D maybe TRBD1 (6 bases). The CDR3 runs 14 residues. The V and J ends lost 4 bases and 2 bases respectively, with 12 bases between them. Germline values: CDR1 SGHDN, CDR2 FVKESK. The CDR3 here is CASSPGASPYEQYF. The CDR3, as DNA: TGTGCCAGCAGCCCAGGGGCGAGCCCCTACGAGCAGTACTTC.

V and J are TRBV4-2 and TRBJ2-3, with D tentatively TRBD1 (8 bases). There are 15 residues in the CDR3. Germline loops: CDR1 LGHNA, CDR2 YNFKEQ. Trimming cost V 4 bases and J 6 bases, with 17 bases left between them. DNA of the CDR3: TGTGCCAGCAGCCTATTACAGGGGGGGAGGGATACGCAGTATTTT. Its protein product is CASSLLQGGRDTQYF.

This clone showed up just once. V is TRBV5-4 and J is TRBJ1-4; 9 bases match TRBD1. CDR1 SGHNT and CDR2 YYREEE come from the germline V gene (reference sequence). CDR3 size: 15 residues. Losses at the gene ends were 4 bases for V and 4 bases for J; bases not matched to a gene: 5. The CDR3 loop reads CASSRGGQGNEKLFF. The CDR3 DNA is TGTGCCAGCAGCCGAGGGGGACAGGGTAATGAAAAACTGTTTTTT.

Here the CDR3 DNA reads TGTGCCAGCAGTTCGACAGTAGTTTATGGCTACACCTTC. This gives the protein CASSSTVVYGYTF. This chain connects TRBV6-5 to TRBJ1-2; perhaps TRBD1 as D (5 bases). The V gene lost 4 bases and the J gene lost 5 bases, with 11 bases spanning the gap. The germline gives CDR1 MNHEY, CDR2 SVGAGI. This CDR3 region has 13 residues.

The gene calls are TRBV2 and TRBJ1-1; D gene uncertain. CDR1 and CDR2 (germline): SNHLY, FYNNEI. The ends were cut back, 3 bases at V and 0 bases at J, with 11 bases in the middle. The CDR3 is 15 residues long. CDR3 DNA: TGTGCCAGCAGTGATCCTCCCGGGCTGAACACTGAAGCTTTCTTT. Translated, it gives CASSDPPGLNTEAFF.

The chain joins TRBV19 to TRBJ2-1; 9 bases agree with TRBD2. V trimming: 2 bases; J trimming: 2 bases; junction bases outside the gene matches: 7. The CDR3 extends over 17 amino acids. Germline V gene sequence: CDR1 LNHDA, CDR2 SQIVND (reference sequence). The CDR3 DNA follows: TGTGCCAGTAGTATACTGGGGACTAGCAGGACCTACAATGAGCAGTTCTTC. Translation: CASSILGTSRTYNEQFF.

This clone was recorded once. This chain joins TRBV10-1 and TRBJ2-7; D is uncertain. Germline CDR1 and CDR2: WNHNN and SYGVQD (reference sequence). The CDR3 contains 11 residues. V lost 8 bases, J lost 2 bases, and 7 bases lay in between. The CDR3 coding sequence is TGCGCCAGCCTTCTAACCTACGAGCAGTACTTC. Amino acid sequence: CASLLTYEQYF.

This clone has a single count. The DNA of the CDR3 is TGTGCCAGCAGCTTTGGACAGGGATATCAGCCCCAGCATTTT. It specifies CASSFGQGYQPQHF. The rearrangement uses TRBV7-9 and TRBJ1-5; TRBD1 matches 8 bases. This CDR3 has 14 amino acids. CDR1 and CDR2 (germline): SEHNR, FQNEAQ (reference sequence). V lost 3 bases, J lost 5 bases, and 3 bases stayed unmatched.

The chain employs TRBV28 and TRBJ1-2; the D is unclear. CDR3 size: 12 residues. Trimming stripped 1 base from V and 7 bases from J, with 7 bases between. CDR1 is MDHEN, CDR2 SYDVKM, per germline. The CDR3 DNA reads TGTGCCAGCAGTTTATCACGCGGTGGCTACACCTTC. This codes for CASSLSRGGYTF.

The V and J genes are TRBV5-4 and TRBJ2-1; 7 bases are shared with TRBD2. J lost 3 bases, V lost 5 bases, and 8 bases had no gene match. The germline CDR1 and CDR2 sequences are SGHNT and YYREEE (reference sequence). This CDR3 is 15 amino acids long. In DNA, the CDR3 is TGTGCCAGCAGTTCCGGGACTAATCACTACAATGAGCAGTTCTTC. It specifies CASSSGTNHYNEQFF.

V is TRBV5-1 and J is TRBJ2-1, with 11 bases lining up with TRBD2. The germline CDR1 and CDR2 sequences are SGHRS and YFSETQ. Trimming removed 4 bases from V and 9 bases from J; junction bases left unmatched: 6. This CDR3 is 14 amino acids long. The CDR3 DNA reads as TGCGCCAGCAGCCTTAGCGGGGGGGCTACTGAGCAGTTCTTC. It codes for CASSLSGGATEQFF.

This clone was picked up one time. The chain employs TRBV28 and TRBJ1-5; possible D gene TRBD1, 6 bases. Germline lookup yields CDR1 MDHEN and CDR2 SYDVKM. V was trimmed by 6 bases and J by 6 bases, leaving 12 bases between them. CDR3 length equals 13 residues. CDR3 sequence reads: CASSLQGGQPQHF. The DNA for the CDR3 is TGTGCCAGCAGCTTACAGGGAGGTCAGCCCCAGCATTTT.

This sequence joins TRBV19 and TRBJ1-1; D is undetermined. This CDR3 is 18 amino acids long. Trimming stripped 6 bases from V and 1 base from J, with 24 bases between. CDR1 and CDR2 from the germline V gene are LNHDA and SQIVND (reference sequence). Written as DNA, the CDR3 is TGTGCCAGTAGGTCCCTTGGGATGTCTGGCAATAGGAACACTGAAGCTTTCTTT. This codes for CASRSLGMSGNRNTEAFF.

The chain links TRBV4-2 to TRBJ2-4; TRBD2 is a possible D gene (6 bases). CDR1 is LGHNA, CDR2 YNFKEQ, per germline. The CDR3 is 15 amino acids. V was trimmed by 1 base and J by 8 bases, leaving 15 bases between them. The CDR3 DNA reads TGTGCCAGCAGCCAAGGGGTCGGGGGTCCGGACATTCAGTACTTC. Its translation is CASSQGVGGPDIQYF.

The J gene is TRBJ2-7, the V gene TRBV6-5, with 9 nucleotides matching TRBD1. This CDR3 contains 14 residues. Trimming removed 6 bases from V and 4 bases from J; junction bases left unmatched: 7. CDR1 and CDR2 from the germline V gene are MNHEY and SVGAGI. As DNA, the CDR3 is TGTGCCAGCAGCGACAGGGACAGGGAATACGAGCAGTACTTC. It yields the protein CASSDRDREYEQYF.

The chain joins TRBV15 to TRBJ1-1; D gene unclear. The CDR3 totals 13 residues. The ends were cut back, 0 bases at V and 6 bases at J, with 8 bases in the middle. Germline CDR1 and CDR2: LNHNV and YYDKDF (reference sequence). CDR3 DNA sequence: TGTGCCACCAGCAGAGAAACGACCCCTGAAGCTTTCTTT. Protein product: CATSRETTPEAFF.

The chain joins TRBV19 to TRBJ2-7, with 7 bases aligning to TRBD1. The junction had 14 bases not matched to a gene; V was cut back by 5 bases and J by 4 bases. The CDR3 totals 16 residues. Germline V gene data show CDR1 as LNHDA and CDR2 as SQIVND (reference sequence). CDR3: CASSGAGQVLGYEQYF. The CDR3 DNA is TGTGCCAGTAGTGGAGCCGGACAGGTGCTCGGGTACGAGCAGTACTTC.

V and J are TRBV28 and TRBJ2-3, with TRBD1 matching over 7 bases. The CDR3 has 18 amino acids. Losses at the gene ends were 5 bases for V and 2 bases for J; bases not matched to a gene: 16. Germline loops: CDR1 MDHEN, CDR2 SYDVKM. This CDR3 reads CASSTQTRTGPATDTQYF. CDR3 nucleotides: TGTGCCAGCAGTACGCAAACGCGGACAGGTCCCGCCACAGATACGCAGTATTTT.

The chain uses TRBV28 and TRBJ1-5, with 7 bases lining up with TRBD1. CDR1 is MDHEN and CDR2 is SYDVKM in the germline V gene. With V trimmed by 6 bases and J by 7 bases, 6 bases remained unmatched. This CDR3 contains 13 residues. Here the CDR3 reads CASRSGGIQPQHF. In DNA, the CDR3 is TGTGCCAGCAGGTCAGGGGGTATACAGCCCCAGCATTTT. The whole variable domain, remainder taken from reference TRBV28 and TRBJ1-5, is DVKVTQSSRYLVKRTGEKVFLECVQDMDHENMFWYRQDPGLGLRLIYFSYDVKMKEKGDIPEGYSVSREKKERFSLILESASTNQTSMYLCASRSGGIQPQHFGDGTRLSIL.

This sequence joins TRBV18 and TRBJ2-1, with 9 positions matching TRBD2. Germline V CDR1 and CDR2: KGHSH, LQKENI. V lost 2 bases to trimming and J lost 8 bases; unmatched junction nucleotides: 10. The CDR3 runs to 16 residues. The CDR3 coding sequence is TGTGCCAGCTCACCAAGAGCGGGGGGCCACCCTGATGAGCAGTTCTTC. This sequence encodes CASSPRAGGHPDEQFF.

The V call is TRBV5-1, the J call TRBJ1-4, with a weak D call TRBD1 (6 bases). The germline CDR1 and CDR2 sequences are SGHRS and YFSETQ. CDR3 length: 15 amino acids. With 5 bases removed from V and 0 bases from J, the gap between germline ends came to 11 bases. DNA for the CDR3: TGCGCCAGCAGGAGGACAGATGCAACTAATGAAAAACTGTTTTTT. This codes for CASRRTDATNEKLFF.